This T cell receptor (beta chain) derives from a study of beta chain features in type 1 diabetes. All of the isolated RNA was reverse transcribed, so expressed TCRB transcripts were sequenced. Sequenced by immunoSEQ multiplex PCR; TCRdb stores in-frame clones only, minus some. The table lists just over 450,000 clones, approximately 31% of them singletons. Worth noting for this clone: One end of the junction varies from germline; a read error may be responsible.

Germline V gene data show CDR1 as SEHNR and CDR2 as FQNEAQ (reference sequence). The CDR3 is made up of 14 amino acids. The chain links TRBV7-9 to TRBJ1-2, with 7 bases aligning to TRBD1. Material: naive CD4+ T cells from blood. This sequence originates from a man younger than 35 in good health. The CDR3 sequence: CDSSPDRVPKGYTF. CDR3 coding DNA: TGTGACAGCAGCCCCGACAGGGTTCCAAAAGGCTACACCTTC. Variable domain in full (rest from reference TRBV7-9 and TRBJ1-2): DTGVSQNPRHKITKRGQNVTFRCDPISEHNRLYWYRQTLGQGPEFLTYFQNEAQLEKSRLLSDRFSAERPKGSFSTLEIQRTEQGDSAMYLCDSSPDRVPKGYTFGSGTRLTVV.